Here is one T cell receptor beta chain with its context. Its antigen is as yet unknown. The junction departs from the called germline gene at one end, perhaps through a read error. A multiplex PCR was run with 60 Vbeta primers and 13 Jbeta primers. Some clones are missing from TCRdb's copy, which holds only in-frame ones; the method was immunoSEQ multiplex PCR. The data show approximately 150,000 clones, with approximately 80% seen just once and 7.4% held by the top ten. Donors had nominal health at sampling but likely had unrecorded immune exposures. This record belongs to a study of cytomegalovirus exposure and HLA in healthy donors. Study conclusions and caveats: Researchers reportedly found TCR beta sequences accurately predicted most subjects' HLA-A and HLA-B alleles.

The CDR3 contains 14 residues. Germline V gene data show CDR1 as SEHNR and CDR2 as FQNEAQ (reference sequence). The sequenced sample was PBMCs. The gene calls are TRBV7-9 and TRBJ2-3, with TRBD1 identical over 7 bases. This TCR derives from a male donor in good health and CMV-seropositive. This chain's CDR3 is CSSSLGQPTDTQYF. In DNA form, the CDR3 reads TGTTCCAGCAGCTTGGGACAGCCCACAGATACGCAGTATTTT. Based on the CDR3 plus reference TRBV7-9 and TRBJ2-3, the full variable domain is DTGVSQNPRHKITKRGQNVTFRCDPISEHNRLYWYRQTLGQGPEFLTYFQNEAQLEKSRLLSDRFSAERPKGSFSTLEIQRTEQGDSAMYLCSSSLGQPTDTQYFGPGTRLTVL.